This T cell receptor (beta chain) is drawn from a study of shared clonotypes between healthy human individuals. Study-level results: Depth of sequencing was expected to influence donor clonotype sharing.

Once extracted for a subset, genomic DNA was divided evenly among several immunoSEQ plates. Some clones are missing from TCRdb's copy, which holds only in-frame ones; the method was immunoSEQ multiplex PCR. In the table there are approximately 110,000 clones, approximately 65% of which are singletons. The sample holds a few counts of this clone. As yet, its antigen is unknown. The junction had 10 bases not matched to a gene; V was cut back by 2 bases and J by 7 bases. The CDR3 has 18 residues. Germline-derived CDR1 and CDR2 are SGHVS and FNYEAQ. Sequencing used memory CD8+ T cells sorted from blood. Subset in this sample: CD45RO+ cells pooled with CCR7-negative TemRA cells. This chain joins TRBV7-6 and TRBJ2-2, with 13 nucleotides matching TRBD2. The receptor was derived from a woman aged 25 to 45 in good health. Written as DNA, the CDR3 is TGTGCCAGCAGCTTAAACGTACTAGCGGGAGGGCCGAGCGGGGAGCTGTTTTTT. Residues: CASSLNVLAGGPSGELFF.